This TCR beta chain was sequenced during a study of blood T cell repertoires in COVID-19. Study-level information: T cells, B-cell-depleted T cells, or PBMCs provided the cDNA or gDNA that served as material.

V shed 1 base and J shed 9 bases, with 10 bases lying between them. Germline loops: CDR1 SEHNR, CDR2 FQNEAQ (reference sequence). The CDR3 spans 14 residues. Measured with immunoSEQ multiplex PCR; TCRdb has only the in-frame clones, and not every one. The table includes 110,000 or so clones, around 84% detected once. The source material was peripheral blood. The TCR sequence derives from a woman between 35 and 50 years old with acute or convalescent COVID-19. The chain couples TRBV7-9 to TRBJ1-6; TRBD1 is a possible D gene (5 bases). CDR3 residues: CASSLEGISSPLHF. In nucleotides, the CDR3 is TGTGCCAGCAGCTTAGAGGGGATCAGTTCACCCCTCCACTTT.